Below, one T cell receptor (beta chain) is given with its context. How the authors handled the data: The assay estimated nucleated cells by amplifying reference gene primers. Profiled with immunoSEQ multiplex PCR; TCRdb holds only in-frame clones, not every one. The V and J calls and the clone size are those of that table, but D and trimming were determined from the DNA. The sample consists of about 50,000 clones, roughly 83% of them appearing once. This sample stems from a study of blood T cell repertoires in COVID-19. The overall study: Samples came from the United States, Italy and Spain, spanning acute and convalescent COVID-19. T cells, B-cell-depleted T cells, or PBMCs supplied cDNA or gDNA.

Germline CDR1 is SGHTA and CDR2 is FQGNSA. Losses at the gene ends were 5 bases for V and 7 bases for J; bases not matched to a gene: 6. The CDR3 is 15 residues long. Sequencing was done on a sample of peripheral blood. This TCR was recovered from a man between 65 and 85 years old with active COVID-19. This chain joins TRBV7-2 and TRBJ2-1; TRBD2 aligns across 12 bases. CDR3 protein: CASSPGLAGGNEQFF. The CDR3 DNA is TGTGCCAGCAGCCCCGGGCTAGCGGGAGGGAATGAGCAGTTCTTC.